This TCR beta chain emerged from a study of OX40 agonist ivuxolimab in advanced cancers. Overall study context: Each dose-escalation patient presented with hepatocellular carcinoma, melanoma, renal cell or head and neck cancer. Study-wide results and limits: Averaged across samples, CD8+ T cells carried more expanded clones than CD4+ did.

This CDR3 spans 17 amino acids. Trimming removed 4 bases from V and 2 bases from J; junction bases left unmatched: 6. Germline V gene sequence: CDR1 LGHNA, CDR2 YNFKEQ. In regard to this clone: The antigen is undetermined.

The repertoire was sequenced with immunoSEQ multiplex PCR; TCRdb's copy has only in-frame clones and lacks some. The table lists tens of thousands of clones, less than 85% of them singletons. The chain employs TRBV4-2 and TRBJ2-3; 13 bases agree with TRBD2. The sequence derives from an adult with an advanced solid tumor such as melanoma, head and neck, liver or kidney cancer. Sequenced here: CD4+ or CD8+ T cells sorted from blood, sampled in a trial of the OX40 agonist ivuxolimab. In DNA, the CDR3 is TGTGCCAGCAGCCCTGGGACTAGCGGGATGAACACAGATACGCAGTATTTT. It codes for CASSPGTSGMNTDTQYF.